This T cell receptor (beta chain) was sequenced for a study of blood T cells in healthy people across ages. This clonotype appeared once. An end of the junction does not agree with germline; a read error may underlie this. A second about 6 to 12 cycle PCR used barcoded and J-beta primers. Template switching added a 12-random-nucleotide identifier to every cDNA molecule. Individual samples furnished no less than 2.5 million CDR3-containing paired-end reads apiece. Each CDR3 protein is one row after TCRdb ran MiXCR on the 5' RACE reads. The sample comprises 850,000 to 1,000,000 distinct CDR3 sequences, roughly 43% of which are singletons, and about an eighth rests with the top ten. The CDR3 runs 14 residues. Per the germline V gene, CDR1 is SGHTA and CDR2 is FQGNSA. Ranging in age from roughly 6 to 100, the donors were healthy Caucasian individuals from Russia.

The clonotype was recovered from a young man in good health. Material for sequencing was blood. The rearrangement uses TRBV7-2 and TRBJ2-3, with TRBD2 identical over 12 bases. The CDR3 sequence: CASSPRTSGDTQYF. CDR3 sequence (DNA): TGTGCCAGCAGCCCCCGGACTAGCGGGGATACACAGTATTTT.